These T cell receptor beta chains were read from a single sample in a study of blood T cell repertoires in COVID-19. Profiled with immunoSEQ multiplex PCR; TCRdb holds only in-frame clones, not every one. Of roughly 200,000 clones listed, just under 80% are singletons. The sequencing sample was made of peripheral blood. Receptor source: a woman of 80 years or more with active or convalescent COVID-19. Each CDR3 is given without its conserved first and last residue. Size values are once, few and many counts, or a class for expanded clones, and some rows have none.

TRBV7-2,many,TRBJ1-2,ASSKTGKSYGYT
TRBV13,-,TRBJ2-7,ASSLRPRDTDEQY
TRBV19,-,TRBJ2-3,ASSPFLRTSGVWAPGSDTQY
TRBV6-5,-,TRBJ1-2,ASSHGPLYGYT
TRBV10-3,-,TRBJ2-3,AVQGQERGSTDTQY
TRBV9,few,TRBJ2-3,ASSPTSGIVYDTQY
TRBV7-2,-,TRBJ2-5,ASSLGLAETQY
TRBV19,-,TRBJ1-1,ASRDSDTEAF
TRBV3-1/TRBV3-2,-,TRBJ1-3,ASSPSPSGNTIY
TRBV27,few,TRBJ1-6,ASSFGTGGNSPLH
TRBV27,-,TRBJ1-6,ASSLFPRASYNSPLH
TRBV7-9,-,TRBJ2-7,ASSPAGSSYEQY
TRBV21-1,few,TRBJ1-2,ASSTLPRGAYGYT
TRBV2,-,TRBJ1-4,ASSVGQGNEKLF
TRBV28,-,TRBJ1-1,ASRPSHRNTEAF
TRBV4-2,few,TRBJ1-2,ASSQDHRGIGRGYT
TRBV2,-,TRBJ2-7,ASSLSSEQY
TRBV4-2,-,TRBJ2-1,ASSQRPAGEQF
TRBV2,once,TRBJ2-4,ASREGARGY
TRBV7-2,-,TRBJ1-5,ASRSSLNQPQH
TRBV7-9,-,TRBJ2-7,ASSFYSLAGGEQY
TRBV27,-,TRBJ1-2,ASSLSWRQGEENT